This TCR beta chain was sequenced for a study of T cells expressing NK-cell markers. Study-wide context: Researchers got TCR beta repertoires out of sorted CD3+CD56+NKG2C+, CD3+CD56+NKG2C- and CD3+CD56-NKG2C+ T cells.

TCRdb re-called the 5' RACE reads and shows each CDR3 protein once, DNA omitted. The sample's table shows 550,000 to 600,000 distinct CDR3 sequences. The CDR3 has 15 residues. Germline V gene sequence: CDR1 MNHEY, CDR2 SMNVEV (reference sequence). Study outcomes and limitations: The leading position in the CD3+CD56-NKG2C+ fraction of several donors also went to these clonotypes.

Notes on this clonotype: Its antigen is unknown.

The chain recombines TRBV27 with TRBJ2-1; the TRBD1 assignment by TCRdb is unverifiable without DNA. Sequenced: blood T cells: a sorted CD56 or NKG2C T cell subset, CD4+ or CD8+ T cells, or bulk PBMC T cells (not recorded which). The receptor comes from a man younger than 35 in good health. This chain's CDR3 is CASSSAGGLYNEQFF.